This T cell receptor beta chain stems from a study of identical twins. Study conclusions and caveats: Cord blood beta clonotypes present at high abundance carried fewer insertions; no such pattern appeared in memory repertoires. Twins shared out-of-frame alpha sequences with excess low generation probability.

This clonotype was found many times. Its matching antigen is unknown. The length of the CDR3 is 15 residues. V dropped 5 bases and J dropped 4 bases, with 15 bases sitting between them. Germline CDR1 and CDR2: SGHAT and FQNNGV. Unique molecular identifiers were present on cDNA, and template switching added a universal primer site. In TCRdb, the 5' RACE reads were re-called with MiXCR into one record per CDR3 protein. The top ten clones hold approximately 6.6% of a sample with approximately 300,000 distinct CDR3 sequences, roughly 9.8% of them seen once. The sample also formed part of further work on yellow fever vaccine responses in identical twins. As reported in that work: On the reported evidence, twins' vaccine T cell responses seemed partly convergent and partly personalized.

Material: CD8+ T cells sorted from blood. The chain has TRBV11-2 and TRBJ1-5; D unresolved. This TCR was recovered from a woman under 30 in good health. The CDR3 spells CASSLRGKDNQPQHF. The CDR3 DNA reads TGTGCCAGCAGCCTTAGAGGCAAAGATAATCAGCCCCAGCATTTT.